The clone carrying this T cell receptor beta chain was recorded at least ten times. TCR beta CDR3 region amplification was performed from RNA transcripts. First-round RT-PCR targeting the TCR CDR3 was performed with the HTBI primer set. TCRdb used MiXCR to reprocess the multiplex PCR reads, holding one entry per CDR3 protein. The sample comprises around 600,000 distinct CDR3 sequences, approximately 15% of which are singletons, and approximately 6.4% rests with the top ten. The CDR3 sequence is 13 residues long. Germline loops: CDR1 MNHEY, CDR2 SMNVEV (reference sequence). Trimming took off 2 bases at V and 5 bases at J, with 9 bases between the two ends. The sample originates from a study of T cells in Graves' hyperthyroidism and ophthalmopathy.

The source material was blood. This TCR came from a woman in her late teens or twenties with Graves' ophthalmopathy. This chain joins TRBV27 and TRBJ2-5; D gene ambiguous. This chain's CDR3 is CASSLTARETQYF. The CDR3 coding sequence is TGTGCCAGCAGTTTAACCGCTAGGGAGACCCAGTACTTC.